This T cell receptor (beta chain) was identified during a study of cytomegalovirus exposure and HLA in healthy donors. In germline, CDR1 is SGHAT, CDR2 FQNNGV. The V and J ends lost 5 bases and 4 bases, in that order; junction bases with no gene match: 9. The CDR3 spans 15 residues. Study-level results: A missense variant in DCLRE1C was later tied to TCR beta V- and J-gene trimming. A list of 150 to 200 TCR beta chains associated with cytomegalovirus was given. In a later analysis, CMV-associated beta chains were mostly HLA-associated, it appeared.

As regards this clone: As yet, its antigen is unknown.

Researchers ran the PCR with 60 Vbeta and 13 Jbeta primers. This table comes from immunoSEQ multiplex PCR, and its TCRdb copy is limited to in-frame clones, with some not included. The table has under 250,000 clones, around 77% seen once; the top ten hold under 3%. The study sampled nominally healthy donors, though unrecorded immune exposures were likely. The sample comprised PBMCs. The rearrangement links TRBV11-2 to TRBJ1-1, with 8 nucleotides matching TRBD1. The source is a woman younger than 45 in good health and CMV-seronegative. The chain's CDR3 is CASSPTTGAGTEAFF. The CDR3 coding sequence is TGTGCCAGCAGCCCGACGACAGGGGCCGGCACTGAAGCTTTCTTT.